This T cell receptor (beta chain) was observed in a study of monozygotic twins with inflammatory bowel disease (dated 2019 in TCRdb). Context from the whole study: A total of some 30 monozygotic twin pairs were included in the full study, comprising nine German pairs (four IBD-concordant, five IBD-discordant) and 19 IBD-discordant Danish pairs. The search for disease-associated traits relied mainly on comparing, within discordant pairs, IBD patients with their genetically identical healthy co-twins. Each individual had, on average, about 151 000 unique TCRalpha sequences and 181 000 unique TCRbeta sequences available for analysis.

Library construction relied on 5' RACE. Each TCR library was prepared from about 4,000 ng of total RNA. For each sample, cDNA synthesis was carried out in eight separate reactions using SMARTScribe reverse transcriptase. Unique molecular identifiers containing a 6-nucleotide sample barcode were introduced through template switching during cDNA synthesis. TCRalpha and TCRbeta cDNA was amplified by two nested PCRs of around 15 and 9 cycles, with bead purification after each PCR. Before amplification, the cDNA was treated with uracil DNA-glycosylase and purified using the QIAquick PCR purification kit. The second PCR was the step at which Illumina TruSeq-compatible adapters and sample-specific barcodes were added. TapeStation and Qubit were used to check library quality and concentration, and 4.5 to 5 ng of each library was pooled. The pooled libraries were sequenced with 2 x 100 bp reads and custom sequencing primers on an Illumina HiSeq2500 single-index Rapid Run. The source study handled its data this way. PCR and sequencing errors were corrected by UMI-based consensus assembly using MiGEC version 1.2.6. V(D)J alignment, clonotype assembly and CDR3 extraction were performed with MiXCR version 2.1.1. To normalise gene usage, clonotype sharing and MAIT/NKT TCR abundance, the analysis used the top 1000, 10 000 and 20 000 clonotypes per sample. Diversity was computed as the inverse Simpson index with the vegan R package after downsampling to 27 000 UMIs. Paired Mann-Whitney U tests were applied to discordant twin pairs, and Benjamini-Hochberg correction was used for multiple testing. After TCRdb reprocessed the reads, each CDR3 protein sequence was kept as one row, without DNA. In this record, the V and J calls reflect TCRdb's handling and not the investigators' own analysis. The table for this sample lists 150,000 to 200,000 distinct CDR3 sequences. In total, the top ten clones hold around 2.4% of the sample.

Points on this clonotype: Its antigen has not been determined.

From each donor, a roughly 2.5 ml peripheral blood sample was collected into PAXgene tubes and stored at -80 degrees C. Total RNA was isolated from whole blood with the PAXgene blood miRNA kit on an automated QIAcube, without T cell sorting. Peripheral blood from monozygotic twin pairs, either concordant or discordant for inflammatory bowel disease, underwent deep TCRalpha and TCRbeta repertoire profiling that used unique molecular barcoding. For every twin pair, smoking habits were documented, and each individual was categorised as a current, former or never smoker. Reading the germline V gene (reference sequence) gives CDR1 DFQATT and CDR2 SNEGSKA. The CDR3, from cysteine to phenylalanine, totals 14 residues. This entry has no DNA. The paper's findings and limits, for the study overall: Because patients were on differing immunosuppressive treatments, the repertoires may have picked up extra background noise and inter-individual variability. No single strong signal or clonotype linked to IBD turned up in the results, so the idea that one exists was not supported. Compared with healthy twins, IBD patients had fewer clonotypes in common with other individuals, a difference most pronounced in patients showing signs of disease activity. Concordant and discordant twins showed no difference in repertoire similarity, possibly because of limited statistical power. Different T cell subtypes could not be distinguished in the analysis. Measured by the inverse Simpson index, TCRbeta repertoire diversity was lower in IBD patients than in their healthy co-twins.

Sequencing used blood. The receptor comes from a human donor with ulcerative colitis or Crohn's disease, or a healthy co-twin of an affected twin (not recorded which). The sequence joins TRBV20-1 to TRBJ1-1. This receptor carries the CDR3 CSAREGLVNTEAFF.